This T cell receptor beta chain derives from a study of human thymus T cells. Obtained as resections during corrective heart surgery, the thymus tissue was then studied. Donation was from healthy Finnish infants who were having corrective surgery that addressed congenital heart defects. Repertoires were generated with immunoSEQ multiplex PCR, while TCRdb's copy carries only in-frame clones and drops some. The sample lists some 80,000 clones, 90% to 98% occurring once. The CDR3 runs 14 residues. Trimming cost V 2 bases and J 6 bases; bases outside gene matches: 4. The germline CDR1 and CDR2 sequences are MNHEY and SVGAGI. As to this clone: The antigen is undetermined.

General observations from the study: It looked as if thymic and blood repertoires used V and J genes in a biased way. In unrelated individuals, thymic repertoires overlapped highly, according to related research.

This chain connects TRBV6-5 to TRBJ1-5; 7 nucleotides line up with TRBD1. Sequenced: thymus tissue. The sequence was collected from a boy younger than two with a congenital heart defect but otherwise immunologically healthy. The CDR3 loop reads CASSYRGRGQPQHF. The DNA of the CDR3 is TGTGCCAGCAGTTACAGGGGGCGAGGTCAGCCCCAGCATTTT.